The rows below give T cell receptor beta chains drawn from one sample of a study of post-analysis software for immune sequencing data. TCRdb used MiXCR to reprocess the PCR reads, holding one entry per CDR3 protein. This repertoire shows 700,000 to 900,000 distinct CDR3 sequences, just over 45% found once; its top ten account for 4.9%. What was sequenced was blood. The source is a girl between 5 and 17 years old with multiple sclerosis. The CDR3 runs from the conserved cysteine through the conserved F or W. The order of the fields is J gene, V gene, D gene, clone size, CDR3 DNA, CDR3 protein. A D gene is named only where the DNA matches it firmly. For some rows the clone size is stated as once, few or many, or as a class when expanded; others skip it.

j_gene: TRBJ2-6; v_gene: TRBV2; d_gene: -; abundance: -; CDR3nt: TGTGCCAGCAGTGTAGGTTTAGCTGGGGCCAACGTCCTGACTTTC; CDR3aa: CASSVGLAGANVLTF
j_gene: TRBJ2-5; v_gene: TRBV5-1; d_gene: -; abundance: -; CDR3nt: TGCGCCAGCAGGGGAATCGGGGAGACCCAGTACTTC; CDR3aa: CASRGIGETQYF
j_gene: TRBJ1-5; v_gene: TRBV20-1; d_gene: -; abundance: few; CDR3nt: TGCAGTGCTAGAGATCGGAACCCGAGCAATCAGCCCCAGCATTTT; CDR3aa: CSARDRNPSNQPQHF
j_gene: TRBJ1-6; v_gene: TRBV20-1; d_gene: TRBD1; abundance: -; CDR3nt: TGCAGTGCTCGGACAGGAGGAAATAATTCACCCCTCCACTTT; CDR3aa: CSARTGGNNSPLHF
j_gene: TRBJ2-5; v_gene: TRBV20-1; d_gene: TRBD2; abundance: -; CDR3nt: TGCAGTGCCCTCGGGCTAGCGGGAGTTAAGGGGACCCAGTACTTC; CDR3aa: CSALGLAGVKGTQYF
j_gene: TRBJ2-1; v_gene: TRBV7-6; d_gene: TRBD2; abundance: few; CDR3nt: TGTGCCAGCAGCTTTAGCCCCAGGGCTAGCGGGAAGGATGAGCAGTTCTTC; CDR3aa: CASSFSPRASGKDEQFF
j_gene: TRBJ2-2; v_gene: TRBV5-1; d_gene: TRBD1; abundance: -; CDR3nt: TGCGCCAGCAGCGCCGACAGGGCGGCCGGGGAGCTGTTTTTT; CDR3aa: CASSADRAAGELFF
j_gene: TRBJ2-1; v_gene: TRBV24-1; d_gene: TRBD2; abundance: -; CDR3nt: TGTGCCACCAGTGACCCCGGGACTAGCGGGAGTTTCTATAATGAGCAGTTCTTC; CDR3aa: CATSDPGTSGSFYNEQFF
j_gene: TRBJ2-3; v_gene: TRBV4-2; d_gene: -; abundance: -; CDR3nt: TGTGCCAGCAGCCAAGTGGACGGCACAGATACGCAGTATTTT; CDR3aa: CASSQVDGTDTQYF
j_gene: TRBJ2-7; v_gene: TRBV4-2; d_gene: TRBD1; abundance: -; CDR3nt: TGTGCCAGCAGCCAAGCTAGGGGGCAGGGTCAAGACGAGCAGTACTTC; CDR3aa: CASSQARGQGQDEQYF
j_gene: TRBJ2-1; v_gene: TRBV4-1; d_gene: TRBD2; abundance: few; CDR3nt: TGCGCCAGCAGCCATGGACTAGTGGTTTGCGGGAATGAGCAGTTCTTC; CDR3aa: CASSHGLVVCGNEQFF
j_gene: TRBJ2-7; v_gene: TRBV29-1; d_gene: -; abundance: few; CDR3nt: TGCAGCGTTGAATCTGCGGGAAGCTCCTACGAGCAGTACTTC; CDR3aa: CSVESAGSSYEQYF
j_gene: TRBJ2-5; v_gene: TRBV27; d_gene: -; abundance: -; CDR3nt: TGTGCCAGCAGTTGGGCTAGCAGTTCGAGAGAGACCCAGTACTTC; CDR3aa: CASSWASSSRETQYF
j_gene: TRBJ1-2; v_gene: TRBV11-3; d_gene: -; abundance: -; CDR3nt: TGTGCCAGCAGCACCGGACAGCCTAACTATGGCTACACCTTC; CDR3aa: CASSTGQPNYGYTF
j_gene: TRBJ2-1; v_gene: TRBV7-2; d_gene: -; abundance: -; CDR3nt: TGTGCCAGCAGTTGGGGATGGGGGTTGTCCTACAATGAGCAGTTCTTC; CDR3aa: CASSWGWGLSYNEQFF
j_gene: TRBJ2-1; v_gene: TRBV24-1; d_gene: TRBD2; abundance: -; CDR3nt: TGTGCCACCAGTGGGGGAGGGGTGGATGAGCAGTTCTTC; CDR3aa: CATSGGGVDEQFF
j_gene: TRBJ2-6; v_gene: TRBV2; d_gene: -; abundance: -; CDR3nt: TGTGCCAGCAGGGATAGTTACGGTGGGGCCAACGTCCTGACTTTC; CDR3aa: CASRDSYGGANVLTF
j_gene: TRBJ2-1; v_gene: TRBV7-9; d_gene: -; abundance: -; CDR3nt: TGTGCCGGCAGCTCAGCAGGGGACGAGCAGTTCTTC; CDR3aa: CAGSSAGDEQFF
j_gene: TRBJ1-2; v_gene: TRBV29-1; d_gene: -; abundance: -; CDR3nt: TGCAGCGTTGGGGGCGGTTCGGGCTATGGCTACACCTTC; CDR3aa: CSVGGGSGYGYTF
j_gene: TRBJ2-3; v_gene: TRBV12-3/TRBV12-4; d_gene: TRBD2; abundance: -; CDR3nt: TGTGCCAGCCAGACTAGCCGAGATACGCAGTATTTT; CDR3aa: CASQTSRDTQYF
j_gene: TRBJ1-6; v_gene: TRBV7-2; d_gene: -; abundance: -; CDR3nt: TGTGCCAGCAGCCCCAGGGTCTCGATCTCCTATAATTCACCCCTCCACTTT; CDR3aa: CASSPRVSISYNSPLHF
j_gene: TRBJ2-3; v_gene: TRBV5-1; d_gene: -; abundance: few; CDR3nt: TGCGCCAGCAGCCCACAGGAGCGGAACACAGATACGCAGTATTTT; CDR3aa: CASSPQERNTDTQYF
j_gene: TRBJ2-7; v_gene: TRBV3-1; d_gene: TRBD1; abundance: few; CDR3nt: TGTGCCAGCAGCCAAGTCTCTTGGGACAGGACCTACGAGCAGTACTTC; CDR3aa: CASSQVSWDRTYEQYF
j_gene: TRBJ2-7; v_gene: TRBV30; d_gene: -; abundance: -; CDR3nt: TGTGCCTGGAGTGTTCAGGCCTACGAGCAGTACTTC; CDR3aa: CAWSVQAYEQYF
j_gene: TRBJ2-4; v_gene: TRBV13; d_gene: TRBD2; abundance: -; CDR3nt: TGTGCCAGCAGCTCCAACGACCTCGGGGGGGTCGCCAAAAACATTCAGTACTTC; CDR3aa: CASSSNDLGGVAKNIQYF
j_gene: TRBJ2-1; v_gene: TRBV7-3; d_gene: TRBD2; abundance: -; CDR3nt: TGTGCCAGCAGCTTAAAACTAGCGGGACGCAATGAGCAGTTCTTC; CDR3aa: CASSLKLAGRNEQFF
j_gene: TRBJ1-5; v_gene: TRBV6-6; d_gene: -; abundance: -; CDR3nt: TGTGCCAGCAGTTACTATCGCAATCAGCCCCAGCATTTT; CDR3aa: CASSYYRNQPQHF
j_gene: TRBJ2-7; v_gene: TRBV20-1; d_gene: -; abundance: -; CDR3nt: TGCAGTGCTCGCGGAGATCTCTCCTACGAGCAGTACTTC; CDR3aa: CSARGDLSYEQYF
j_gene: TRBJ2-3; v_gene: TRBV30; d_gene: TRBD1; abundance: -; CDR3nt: TGTGCCTGGAGTTTTCAGGGGGCAGATACGCAGTATTTT; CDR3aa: CAWSFQGADTQYF
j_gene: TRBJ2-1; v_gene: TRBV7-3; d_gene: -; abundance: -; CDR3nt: TGTGCCAGCAGCTTTTCGGGGTTCGACAATGAGCAGTTCTTC; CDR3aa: CASSFSGFDNEQFF
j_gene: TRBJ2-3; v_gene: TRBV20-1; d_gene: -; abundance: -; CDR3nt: TGCAGTGCTAGTTTAGAGCAGGGTTGGCGGCCAGATACGCAGTATTTT; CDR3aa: CSASLEQGWRPDTQYF
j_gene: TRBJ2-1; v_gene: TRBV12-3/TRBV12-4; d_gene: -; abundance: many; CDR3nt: TGTGCCAGCCGCCCTAGCGTAAGCTCCTACAATGAGCAGTTCTTC; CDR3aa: CASRPSVSSYNEQFF
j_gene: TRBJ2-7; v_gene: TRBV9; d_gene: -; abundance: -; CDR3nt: TGTGCCAGCAGCGGACGGTGGGGAGGCGAGCAGTACTTC; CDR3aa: CASSGRWGGEQYF
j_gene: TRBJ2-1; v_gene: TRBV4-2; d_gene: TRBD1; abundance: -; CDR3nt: TGTGCCAGCAGCCTGCAGGGACAGGTGAGGAATGAGCAGTTCTTC; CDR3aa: CASSLQGQVRNEQFF
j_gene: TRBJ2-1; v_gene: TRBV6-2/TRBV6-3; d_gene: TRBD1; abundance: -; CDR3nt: TGTGCCAGCAACCCCCATCCGGGCCGGGACAGGGTTGTTTATGAGCAGTTCTTC; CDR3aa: CASNPHPGRDRVVYEQFF
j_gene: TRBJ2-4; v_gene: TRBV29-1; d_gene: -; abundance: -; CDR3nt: TGCAGCGTTGTTAGTAGCGGATCCAAAAACATTCAGTACTTC; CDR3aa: CSVVSSGSKNIQYF
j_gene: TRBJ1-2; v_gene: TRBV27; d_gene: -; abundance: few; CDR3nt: TGTGCCAGCAGCAATTCGGATGGCTACACCTTC; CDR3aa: CASSNSDGYTF
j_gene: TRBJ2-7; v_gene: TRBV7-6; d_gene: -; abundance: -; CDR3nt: TGTGCCAGCAGCTTAGAGGGGGATGGATCCTACGAGCAGTACTTC; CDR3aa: CASSLEGDGSYEQYF
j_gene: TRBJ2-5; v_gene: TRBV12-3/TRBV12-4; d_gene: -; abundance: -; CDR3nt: TGTGCCAGCAGTTTAAAGAGAAATGAGCAGTACTTC; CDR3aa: CASSLKRNEQYF
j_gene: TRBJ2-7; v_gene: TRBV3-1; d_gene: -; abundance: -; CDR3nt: TGTGCCAGCAGCCAAGATATCGGGAGTGGCTACGAGCAGTACTTC; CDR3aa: CASSQDIGSGYEQYF
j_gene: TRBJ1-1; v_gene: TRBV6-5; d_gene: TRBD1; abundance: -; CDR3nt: TGTGCCAGCAGCTTCCGGGACAGGAAGAACACTGAAGCTTTCTTT; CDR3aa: CASSFRDRKNTEAFF
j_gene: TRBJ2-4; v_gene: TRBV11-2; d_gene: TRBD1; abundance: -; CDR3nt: TGTGCCAGCAGCCCCCGGACAGGTTTCGCCAAAAACATTCAGTACTTC; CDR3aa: CASSPRTGFAKNIQYF
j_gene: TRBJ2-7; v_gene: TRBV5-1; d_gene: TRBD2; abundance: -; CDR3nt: TGCGCCAGCAGCTCCCGACTTAGCGGGAGGGGCGTCAACGAGCAGTACTTC; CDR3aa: CASSSRLSGRGVNEQYF
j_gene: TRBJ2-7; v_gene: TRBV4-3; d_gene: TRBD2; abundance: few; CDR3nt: TGCGCCAGCAGCCAGGGACTAGCGGGAGCGACCTCCTACGAGCAGTACTTC; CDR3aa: CASSQGLAGATSYEQYF
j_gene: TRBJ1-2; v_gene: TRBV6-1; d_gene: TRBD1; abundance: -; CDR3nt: TGTGCCAGCCCCGCACAGGGGGCTGCCTATGGCTACACCTTC; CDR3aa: CASPAQGAAYGYTF
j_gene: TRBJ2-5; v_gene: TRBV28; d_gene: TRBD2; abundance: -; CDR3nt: TGTGCCAGCAGGCCCCTTAGCGGGAGGAGAGAGACCCAGTACTTC; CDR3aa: CASRPLSGRRETQYF
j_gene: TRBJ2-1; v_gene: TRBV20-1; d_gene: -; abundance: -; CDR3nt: TGCAGTGCTAGGTGGCTAGCAGACAATGAGCAGTTCTTC; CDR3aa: CSARWLADNEQFF
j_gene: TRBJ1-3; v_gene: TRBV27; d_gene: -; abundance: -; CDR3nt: TGTGCCAGCAGTCCGACAACGAGCTCTGGAAACACCATATATTTT; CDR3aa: CASSPTTSSGNTIYF
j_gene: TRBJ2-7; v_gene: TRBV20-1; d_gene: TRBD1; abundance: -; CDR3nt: TGCAGTGCTAGAGATGTTGGGGGGACAGGGATCGACGAGCAGTACTTC; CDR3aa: CSARDVGGTGIDEQYF
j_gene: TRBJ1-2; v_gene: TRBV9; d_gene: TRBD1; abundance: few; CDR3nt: TGTGCCAGCAGCGTACCCGGGACAGGGGATGGCTACACCTTC; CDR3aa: CASSVPGTGDGYTF
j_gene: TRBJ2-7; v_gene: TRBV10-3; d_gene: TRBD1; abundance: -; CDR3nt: TGTGCCATCAGTGAGTCTCAGGGGACAGGGGTATACGAGCAGTACTTC; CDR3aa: CAISESQGTGVYEQYF
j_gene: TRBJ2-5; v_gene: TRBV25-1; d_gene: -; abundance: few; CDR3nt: TGTGCCAGCCAGACGGAAGGACAAGAGACCCAGTACTTC; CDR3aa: CASQTEGQETQYF
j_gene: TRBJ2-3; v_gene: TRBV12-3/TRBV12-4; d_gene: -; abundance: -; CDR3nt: TGTGCCAGCACCATCGGGAGATTTGGGGATACGCAGTATTTT; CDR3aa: CASTIGRFGDTQYF
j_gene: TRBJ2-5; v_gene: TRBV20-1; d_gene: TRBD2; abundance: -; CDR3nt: TGCAGTGCTAGTGACCTAGCGGGAGCCCCCTTTCTTTTAGAGACCCAGTACTTC; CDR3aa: CSASDLAGAPFLLETQYF
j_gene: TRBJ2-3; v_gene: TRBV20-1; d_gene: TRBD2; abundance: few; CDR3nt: TGCAGTGCGAAGCGGGAGGGCCGCGCAGATACGCAGTATTTT; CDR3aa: CSAKREGRADTQYF